A single sample gave rise to the 24 T cell receptor beta chains below, sequenced in a study of T cells in Graves' hyperthyroidism and ophthalmopathy. RNA transcripts yielded amplified TCR beta CDR3 regions. An initial round of RT-PCR targeting the TCR CDR3 relied on the HTBI primer set. TCRdb independently ran MiXCR on the multiplex PCR reads; one entry per CDR3 protein. The top ten clones hold roughly 20% of a sample with around 380,000 distinct CDR3 sequences, 13% of them seen once. The sample taken for sequencing was blood. These TCRs come from a man aged 25-45 years with Graves' hyperthyroidism that later progressed to Graves' ophthalmopathy.

V usage is TRBV20-1 and J usage is TRBJ1-2, with TRBD1 matching over 12 bases. The CDR3 runs to 14 residues. Trimming cost V 7 bases and J 7 bases; bases outside gene matches: 10. CDR1 DFQATT and CDR2 SNEGSKA come from the germline V gene (reference sequence). The chain's CDR3 is CSGGTGGPRGGYTF. The CDR3 coding sequence is TGCAGTGGCGGGACAGGGGGCCCGCGAGGTGGCTACACCTTC.

This clonotype was recorded a few times. The chain uses TRBV6-1 and TRBJ1-1; D call uncertain. The V end lost 8 bases, the J end lost 5 bases, and 12 bases lay between the germline ends. The germline gives CDR1 MNHNS, CDR2 SASEGT. The length of the CDR3 is 12 residues. CDR3 residues: CASLDRRTEAFF. The CDR3 DNA reads as TGTGCCAGCCTAGACCGAAGGACTGAAGCTTTCTTT.

This clonotype was picked up many times. The chain combines TRBV6-1 with TRBJ1-5, with 7 bases that match TRBD1. This CDR3 has 14 residues. Germline trimming cut 5 bases from V and 5 bases from J; bases unmatched to any gene: 6. Looked up from germline, CDR1 is MNHNS and CDR2 is SASEGT. For the CDR3, the DNA is TGTGCCAGCAGTTATAAGGGGGCATATCAGCCCCAGCATTTT. This encodes CASSYKGAYQPQHF.

This clonotype was seen at least ten times. The chain links TRBV6-1 to TRBJ1-1; the match to TRBD1 covers 11 bases. CDR1 is MNHNS and CDR2 is SASEGT in the germline V gene. The CDR3 totals 14 residues. The V and J ends lost 7 bases and 4 bases, in that order; junction bases with no gene match: 5. CDR3 sequence: CASNTGTGGTEAFF. The CDR3 DNA follows: TGTGCCAGCAATACAGGGACAGGGGGCACTGAAGCTTTCTTT.

This clonotype was seen at least ten times. The chain couples TRBV5-1 to TRBJ2-3, with TRBD2 matching over 7 bases. Losses at the gene ends were 4 bases for V and 1 base for J; bases not matched to a gene: 6. CDR1 and CDR2 from the germline V gene are SGHRS and YFSETQ. This CDR3 region has 15 residues. Here the CDR3 reads CASSPFAGGTDTQYF. The DNA for the CDR3 is TGCGCCAGCAGCCCCTTCGCGGGGGGCACAGATACGCAGTATTTT.

The gene calls are TRBV2 and TRBJ1-5, with D perhaps TRBD1 (6 bases). Germline CDR1 reads SNHLY; CDR2 reads FYNNEI. V lost 2 bases and J lost 3, with 17 bases in between. The CDR3 consists of 17 residues. The CDR3 bases are TGTGCCAGCAGTGAATTTGATGGGGGGCGCGACAATCAGCCCCAGCATTTT. This translates into CASSEFDGGRDNQPQHF.

The chain recombines TRBV9 with TRBJ2-1; D remains ambiguous. The CDR3 runs to 14 residues. V shed 3 bases and J shed 3 bases, with 10 bases lying between them. Germline assignment: CDR1 SGDLS and CDR2 YYNGEE. DNA for the CDR3: TGTGCCAGCAGCGCCGAGGCAATCTACAATGAGCAGTTCTTC. As protein: CASSAEAIYNEQFF. The whole variable domain, remainder taken from reference TRBV9 and TRBJ2-1, is DSGVTQTPKHLITATGQRVTLRCSPRSGDLSVYWYQQSLDQGLQFLIQYYNGEERAKGNILERFSAQQFPDLHSELNLSSLELGDSALYFCASSAEAIYNEQFFGPGTRLTVL.

The sample holds a few counts of this clonotype. The gene calls are TRBV20-1 and TRBJ1-4, with D hard to call. The CDR3 is made up of 10 amino acids. V lost 6 bases and J lost 5, with 4 bases in between. In germline, CDR1 is DFQATT, CDR2 SNEGSKA (reference sequence). The CDR3 DNA sequence: TGCAGTGCAAGCAATGAAAAACTGTTTTTT. As protein: CSASNEKLFF.

This clonotype appeared many times. The V call is TRBV7-6, the J call TRBJ1-4; no firm D call. The CDR3 has 18 amino acids. Trimming removed 3 bases from V and 5 bases from J, with 22 bases in between. CDR1 SGHVS and CDR2 FNYEAQ come from the germline V gene. The CDR3 DNA is TGTGCCAGCAGCTTTCTACCATCCAAACAGTTCCCGAATGAAAAACTGTTTTTT. Its translation: CASSFLPSKQFPNEKLFF.

This clonotype was counted ten times or more. The gene calls are TRBV27 and TRBJ2-1; 8 bases are shared with TRBD2. Losses at the gene ends were 11 bases for V and 2 bases for J; bases not matched to a gene: 2. This CDR3 comprises 12 residues. CDR1 and CDR2 (germline): MNHEY, SMNVEV (reference sequence). The CDR3 sequence is CAAGLAYNEQFF. DNA for the CDR3: TGTGCCGCGGGACTAGCCTACAATGAGCAGTTCTTC.

This clonotype was counted many times. This chain joins TRBV27 and TRBJ1-5; 7 nucleotides align to TRBD1. Trimming cost V 3 bases and J 7 bases; bases outside gene matches: 9. The CDR3 contains 15 residues. Germline V gene data show CDR1 as MNHEY and CDR2 as SMNVEV (reference sequence). CDR3 bases: TGTGCCAGCAGTTTCGACTCGCCCAGGGGGCAGCCCCAGCATTTT. Translation gives CASSFDSPRGQPQHF.

This clonotype has a handful of counts. The genes are TRBV4-1 and TRBJ2-7; 12 positions match TRBD1. CDR3 length equals 15 residues. Germline V lookup: CDR1 MGHRA, CDR2 YSYEKL. V dropped 6 bases and J dropped 2; count of bases not matched to a gene: 5. The CDR3 is CASRAGTGGPYEQYF. Written as DNA, the CDR3 is TGCGCCAGCAGGGCCGGGACAGGGGGCCCCTACGAGCAGTACTTC.

There are many counts of this clonotype. This chain joins TRBV6-1 and TRBJ1-4; D may be TRBD1 (6 bases). Germline CDR1 is MNHNS and CDR2 is SASEGT. The CDR3 loop spans 14 amino acids. The V end lost 6 bases, the J end lost 8 bases, and 16 bases lay between the germline ends. CDR3 nucleotides: TGTGCCAGCAGCTACGAAGGGGGTAGGGAAAAACTGTTTTTT. Amino acid sequence: CASSYEGGREKLFF.

This clonotype was detected many times. This chain joins TRBV29-1 and TRBJ2-2; D gene ambiguous. There are 12 residues in the CDR3. Looked up from germline, CDR1 is SQVTM and CDR2 is ANQGSEA. V shed 2 bases and J shed 6 bases, with 7 bases lying between them. The chain's CDR3 is CSVEKVAGELFF. CDR3 bases: TGCAGCGTTGAAAAGGTGGCCGGGGAGCTGTTTTTT.

This clonotype occurred many times. The J gene is TRBJ1-4, the V gene TRBV20-1; D not resolved. The CDR3 is 13 amino acids. V was trimmed by 1 base and J by 0 bases, leaving 3 bases between them. Germline CDR1 DFQATT, CDR2 SNEGSKA (reference sequence). The CDR3 reads CSARGTTNEKLFF. The CDR3, as DNA: TGCAGTGCTAGAGGCACAACTAATGAAAAACTGTTTTTT.

The CDR3 DNA reads as TGTGCCAGCAGCCCTACCCTCGGGTTGGGCAATGAGCAGTTCTTC. It is translated as CASSPTLGLGNEQFF. The rearrangement links TRBV5-4 to TRBJ2-1; no definite D call. CDR1 and CDR2 (germline): SGHNT, YYREEE (reference sequence). V was pared by 4 bases and J by 6 bases, with 17 bases between. The CDR3 covers 15 residues.

In nucleotides, the CDR3 is TGTGCCAGCAGCCAAATGGGTAGCGGGGGAGTCAATGAGCAGTTCTTC. Residues: CASSQMGSGGVNEQFF. The chain carries TRBV3-1 and TRBJ2-1; 9 nucleotides align to TRBD2. The V gene's germline CDR1 is LGHDT and CDR2 YNNKEL (reference sequence). V was clipped by 2 bases and J by 6 bases; unmatched bases: 8. The CDR3 totals 16 residues.

About this clonotype itself: A much larger clone lies one base from this, so it may be a read error. The chain carries TRBV6-5 and TRBJ2-7; 14 bases map to TRBD2. The CDR3 extends over 15 amino acids. The trim removed 6 bases at V and 3 bases at J, leaving 4 bases unmatched. Germline V gives CDR1 MNHEY, CDR2 SVGAGI. The CDR3 sequence is CASRTSGGALYEQYF. CDR3 in DNA: TGTGCCAGCAGGACTAGCGGGGGGGCCCTCTACGAGCAGTACTTC.

This clonotype was detected a few times. V gene TRBV19 combines with J gene TRBJ2-3; the D is unclear. The CDR3 is 17 amino acids. Germline CDR1 LNHDA, CDR2 SQIVND (reference sequence). V was shortened by 3 bases and J by 6 bases, with 22 bases between the two germline ends. DNA of the CDR3: TGTGCCAGTAGTATTTTCCCCCATGGCGCCCCTCTTGATACGCAGTATTTT. The encoded protein is CASSIFPHGAPLDTQYF.

The CDR3 DNA follows: TGTGCCAGCAGACTACGGGGTAACAATGAGCAGTTCTTC. This translates into CASRLRGNNEQFF. The gene calls are TRBV3-1 and TRBJ2-1; D possibly corresponds to TRBD2 (5 bases). CDR1 is LGHDT, CDR2 YNNKEL, per germline (reference sequence). The CDR3 has 13 residues. The V gene lost 6 bases and the J gene lost 5 bases, with 11 bases spanning the gap.

This clonotype was recorded a few times. The chain links TRBV20-1 to TRBJ1-6, with D possibly TRBD1 on 5 matching bases. The CDR3 covers 15 residues. V was shortened by 0 bases and J by 9 bases, with 15 bases between the two germline ends. Looked up from germline, CDR1 is DFQATT and CDR2 is SNEGSKA (reference sequence). The CDR3 bases are TGCAGTGCTAGAGATCTTGGCGGGGCGAGTTCACCCCTCCACTTT. Amino acid sequence: CSARDLGGASSPLHF.

The V and J genes are TRBV7-2 and TRBJ2-1; D gene unclear. CDR1 and CDR2 (germline): SGHTA, FQGNSA. Trimming took off 5 bases at V and 1 base at J, with 12 bases between the two ends. CDR3 size: 15 residues. DNA for the CDR3: TGTGCCAGCAGCCCCGAAAGCGTGTCCTACAATGAGCAGTTCTTC. Protein product: CASSPESVSYNEQFF.

The sample holds many counts of this clonotype. This chain uses TRBV13 with TRBJ2-1; weak D call: TRBD1 (6 bases). The CDR3 has 15 residues. The V gene's germline CDR1 is PRHDT and CDR2 FYEKMQ (reference sequence). V was shortened by 10 bases and J by 0 bases, with 16 bases between the two germline ends. CDR3 nucleotides: TGTGCCACCCTACAGGGACCGAGCTCCTACAATGAGCAGTTCTTC. Its protein product is CATLQGPSSYNEQFF. Full variable domain (remainder filled in from reference TRBV13 and TRBJ2-1): AAGVIQSPRHLIKEKRETATLKCYPIPRHDTVYWYQQGPGQDPQFLISFYEKMQSDKGSIPDRFSAQQFSDYHSELNMSSLELGDSALYFCATLQGPSSYNEQFFGPGTRLTVL.

This clonotype was counted ten times or more. A read error may account for a junction end that differs from germline. J is TRBJ1-2 and V is TRBV7-3; unclear D gene. The CDR3 runs 15 residues. CDR1 and CDR2 (germline): SGHTA, FQGTGA. In nucleotides, the CDR3 is TGTGCCAGCAGCTTAAACGGCAGGTCTAACTATGACTACACCTTC. The encoded protein is CASSLNGRSNYDYTF.